This TCR beta chain was obtained from a study of blood T cell repertoires in COVID-19. Background on the study: Collection of acute and convalescent COVID-19 samples took place in the United States, Italy and Spain.

In the original processing: Estimation of nucleated cell counts was performed using reference gene primer amplification. Using immunoSEQ multiplex PCR, the repertoire was profiled, and TCRdb retains in-frame clones only, with some absent. V, J and clone size are those of that table, while D and trimming were read from the DNA. The data contain roughly 150,000 clones, about four fifths of them singletons. A word on this clone: Other DNA sequences within the sample encode an identical CDR3.

CDR1 and CDR2 (germline): SEHNR, FQNEAQ (reference sequence). This CDR3 has 13 residues. Trimming removed 5 bases from V and 4 bases from J, with 10 bases in between. The V gene is TRBV7-9, the J gene TRBJ2-3; D not resolved. This TCR derives from an older woman with COVID-19, enrolled during active disease. The source material was peripheral blood. The CDR3 reads CASSPRGPDTQYF. The CDR3 coding sequence is TGTGCCAGCAGCCCAAGAGGCCCAGATACGCAGTATTTT.